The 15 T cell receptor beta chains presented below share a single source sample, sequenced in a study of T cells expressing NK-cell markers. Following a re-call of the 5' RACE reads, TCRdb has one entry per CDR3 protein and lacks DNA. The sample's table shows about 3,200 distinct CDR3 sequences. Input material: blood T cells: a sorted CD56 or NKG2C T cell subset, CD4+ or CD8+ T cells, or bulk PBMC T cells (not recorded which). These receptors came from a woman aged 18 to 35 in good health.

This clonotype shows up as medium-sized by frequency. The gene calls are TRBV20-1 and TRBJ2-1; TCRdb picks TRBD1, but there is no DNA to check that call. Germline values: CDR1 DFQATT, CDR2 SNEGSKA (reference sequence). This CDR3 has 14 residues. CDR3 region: CSATEEAGYNEQFF.

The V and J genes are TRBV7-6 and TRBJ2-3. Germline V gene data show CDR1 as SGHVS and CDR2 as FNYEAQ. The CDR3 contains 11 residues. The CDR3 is CASSPNGTQYF.

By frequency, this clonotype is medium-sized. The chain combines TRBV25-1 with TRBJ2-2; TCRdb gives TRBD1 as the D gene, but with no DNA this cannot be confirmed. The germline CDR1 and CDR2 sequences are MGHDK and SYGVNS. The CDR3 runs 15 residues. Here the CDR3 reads CASSESLKATGELFF.

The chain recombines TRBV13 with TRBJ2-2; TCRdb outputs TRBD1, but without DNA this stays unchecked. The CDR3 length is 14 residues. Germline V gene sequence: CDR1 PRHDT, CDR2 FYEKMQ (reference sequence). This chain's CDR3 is CASRTGEHTGELFF.

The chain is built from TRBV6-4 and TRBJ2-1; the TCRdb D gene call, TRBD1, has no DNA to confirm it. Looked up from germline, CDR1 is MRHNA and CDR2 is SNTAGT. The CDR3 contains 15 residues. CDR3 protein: CASSDSSGGAGEQFF.

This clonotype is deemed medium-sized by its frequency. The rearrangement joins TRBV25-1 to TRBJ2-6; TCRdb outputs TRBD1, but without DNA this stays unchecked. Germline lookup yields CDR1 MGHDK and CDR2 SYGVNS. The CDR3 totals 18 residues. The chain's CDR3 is CASSEGGRPNSGANVLTF.

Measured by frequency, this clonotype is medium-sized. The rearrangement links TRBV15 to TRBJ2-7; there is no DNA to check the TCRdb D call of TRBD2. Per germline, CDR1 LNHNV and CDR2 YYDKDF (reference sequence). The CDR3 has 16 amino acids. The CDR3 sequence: CATSRDGTSGSDEQYF.

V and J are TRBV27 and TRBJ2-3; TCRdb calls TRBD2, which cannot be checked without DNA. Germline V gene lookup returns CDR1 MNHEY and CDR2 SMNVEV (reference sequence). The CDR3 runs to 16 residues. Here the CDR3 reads CASSSVAGGDSDTQYF.

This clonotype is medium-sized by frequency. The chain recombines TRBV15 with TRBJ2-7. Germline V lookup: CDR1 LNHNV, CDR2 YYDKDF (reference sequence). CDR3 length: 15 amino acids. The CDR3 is CATSRGSGGAYEQYF.

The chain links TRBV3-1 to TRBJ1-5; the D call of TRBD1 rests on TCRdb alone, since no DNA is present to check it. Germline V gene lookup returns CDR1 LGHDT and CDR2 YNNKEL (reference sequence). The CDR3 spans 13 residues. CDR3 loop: CASSQEGAQPQHF.

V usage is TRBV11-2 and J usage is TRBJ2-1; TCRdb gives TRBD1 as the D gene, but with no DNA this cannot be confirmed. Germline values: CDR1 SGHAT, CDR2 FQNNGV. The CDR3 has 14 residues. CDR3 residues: CASSLGVRVNEQFF.

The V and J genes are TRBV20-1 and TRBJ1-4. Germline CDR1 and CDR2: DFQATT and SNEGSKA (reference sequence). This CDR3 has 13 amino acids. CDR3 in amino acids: CSARDIANEKLFF.

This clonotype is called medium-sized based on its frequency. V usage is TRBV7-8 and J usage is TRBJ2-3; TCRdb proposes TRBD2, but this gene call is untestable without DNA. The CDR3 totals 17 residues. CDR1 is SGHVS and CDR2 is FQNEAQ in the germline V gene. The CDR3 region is CASSLDDRRERTDTQYF.

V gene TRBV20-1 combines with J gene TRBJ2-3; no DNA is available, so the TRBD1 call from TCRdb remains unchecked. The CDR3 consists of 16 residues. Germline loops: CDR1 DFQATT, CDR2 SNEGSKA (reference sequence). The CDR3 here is CSAPPRSGGSTDTQYF.

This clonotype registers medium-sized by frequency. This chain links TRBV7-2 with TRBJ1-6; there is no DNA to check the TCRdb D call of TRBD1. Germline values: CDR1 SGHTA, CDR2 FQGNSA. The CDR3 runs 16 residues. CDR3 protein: CASSATGTGNNSPLHF.